This passage covers 2 T cell receptor beta chains from one sample sequenced in a study of blood T cell repertoires in COVID-19. Only in-frame clones appear in the TCRdb table, and some are missing; sequencing was by immunoSEQ multiplex PCR. The repertoire has about 30,000 clones, 85% to 90% of them found once; the top ten carry roughly 28%. Material: peripheral blood. The source of these receptors is a man older than 75 with acute or convalescent COVID-19.

The gene calls are TRBV11-3 and TRBJ2-1; 8 bases agree with TRBD2. V dropped 1 base and J dropped 7; count of bases not matched to a gene: 3. There are 14 residues in the CDR3. Germline lookup yields CDR1 SGHNT and CDR2 YENEEA. CDR3: CASSLGGTRNEQFF. In DNA, the CDR3 is TGTGCCAGCAGCTTAGGTGGGACTAGGAATGAGCAGTTCTTC.

The chain uses TRBV5-5 and TRBJ2-3, with D possibly TRBD1 on 5 matching bases. CDR3 length equals 15 residues. CDR1 is SGHKS and CDR2 is YYEKEE in the germline V gene (reference sequence). V lost 0 bases to trimming and J lost 1 base, with 9 bases between them. The CDR3 is CASSLGTHRTDTQYF. CDR3 DNA: TGTGCCAGCAGCTTGGGGACACATCGCACAGATACGCAGTATTTT. Full variable domain (outside the CDR3, taken from reference TRBV5-5 and TRBJ2-3): DAGVTQSPTHLIKTRGQQVTLRCSPISGHKSVSWYQQVLGQGPQFIFQYYEKEERGRGNFPDRFSARQFPNYSSELNVNALLLGDSALYLCASSLGTHRTDTQYFGPGTRLTVL.